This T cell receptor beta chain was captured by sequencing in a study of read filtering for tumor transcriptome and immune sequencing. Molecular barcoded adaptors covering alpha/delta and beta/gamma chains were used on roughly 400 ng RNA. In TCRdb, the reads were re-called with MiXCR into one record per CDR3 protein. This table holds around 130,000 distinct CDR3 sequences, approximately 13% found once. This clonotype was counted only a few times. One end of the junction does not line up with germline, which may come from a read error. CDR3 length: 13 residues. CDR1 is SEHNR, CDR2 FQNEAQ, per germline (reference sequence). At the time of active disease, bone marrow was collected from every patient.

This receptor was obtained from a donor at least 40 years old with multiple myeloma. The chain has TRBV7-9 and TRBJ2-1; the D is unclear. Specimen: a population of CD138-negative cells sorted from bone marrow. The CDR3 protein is CASTPSAYNGQSF. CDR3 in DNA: TGTGCCAGCACCCCATCGGCATACAATGGGCAGTCCTTC.